This T cell receptor (beta chain) was sequenced for a study of ipilimumab plus nivolumab after autologous stem cell transplantation. Overall study: Patients received a median of about 5 ipilimumab and roughly eight nivolumab doses.

General observations from the study: TCR repertoire, Treg phenotype and gut microbiota reportedly support more study of this approach.

The CDR3 loop spans 17 amino acids. The V and J ends lost 0 bases and 0 bases, in that order; junction bases with no gene match: 5. Germline values: CDR1 SGHDN, CDR2 FVKESK. The assay was immunoSEQ multiplex PCR, and TCRdb's table has in-frame clones only and misses some. This table has approximately 15,000 clones, 65% to 80% appearing once. Remarks on this clone: Its antigen is currently unknown.

Ipilimumab, 1 mg/kg, started 14 to 28 days after autologous transplant. Dosing: nivolumab 3 mg/kg IV, weeks 1, 4, 7, 10, then every two weeks to week 26. The chain has TRBV14 and TRBJ2-3, with 8 bases lining up with TRBD2. Sequenced here: PBMCs, sampled in a trial of ipilimumab plus nivolumab as post-transplant consolidation. The TCR comes from a male donor with primary mediastinal lymphoma. The CDR3 bases are TGTGCCAGCAGCCAAGAGGAGCGGGGGTCTAGCACAGATACGCAGTATTTT. Protein: CASSQEERGSSTDTQYF. Supplemented by reference TRBV14 and TRBJ2-3, the full variable domain reads EAGVTQFPSHSVIEKGQTVTLRCDPISGHDNLYWYRRVMGKEIKFLLHFVKESKQDESGMPNNRFLAERTGGTYSTLKVQPAELEDSGVYFCASSQEERGSSTDTQYFGPGTRLTVL.